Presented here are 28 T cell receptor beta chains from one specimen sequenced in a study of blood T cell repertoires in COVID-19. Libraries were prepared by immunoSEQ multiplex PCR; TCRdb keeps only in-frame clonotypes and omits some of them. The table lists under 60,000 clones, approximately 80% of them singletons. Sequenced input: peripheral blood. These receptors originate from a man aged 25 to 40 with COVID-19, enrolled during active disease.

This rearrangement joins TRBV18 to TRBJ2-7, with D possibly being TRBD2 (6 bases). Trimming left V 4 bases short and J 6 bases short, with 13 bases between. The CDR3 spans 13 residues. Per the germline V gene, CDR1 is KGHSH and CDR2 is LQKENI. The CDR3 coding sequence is TGTGCCAGCTCACTGCGGGGAGGCTCCGAGCAGTACTTC. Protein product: CASSLRGGSEQYF.

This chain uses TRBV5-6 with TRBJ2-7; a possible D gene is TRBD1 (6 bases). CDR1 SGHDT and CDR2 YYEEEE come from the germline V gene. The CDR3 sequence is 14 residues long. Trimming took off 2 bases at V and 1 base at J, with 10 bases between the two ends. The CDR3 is CASSFTGLSYEQYF. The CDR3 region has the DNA TGTGCCAGCAGCTTCACAGGGCTGTCCTACGAGCAGTACTTC. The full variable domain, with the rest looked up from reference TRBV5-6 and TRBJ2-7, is DAGVTQSPTHLIKTRGQQVTLRCSPKSGHDTVSWYQQALGQGPQFIFQYYEEEERQRGNFPDRFSGHQFPNYSSELNVNALLLGDSALYLCASSFTGLSYEQYFGPGTRLTVT.

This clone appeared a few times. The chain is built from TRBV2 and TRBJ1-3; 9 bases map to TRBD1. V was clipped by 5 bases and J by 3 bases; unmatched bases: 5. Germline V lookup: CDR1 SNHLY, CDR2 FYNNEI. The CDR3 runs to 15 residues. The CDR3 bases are TGTGCCAGCAGTACAGGGGGCGCGGGTGGAAACACCATATATTTT. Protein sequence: CASSTGGAGGNTIYF.

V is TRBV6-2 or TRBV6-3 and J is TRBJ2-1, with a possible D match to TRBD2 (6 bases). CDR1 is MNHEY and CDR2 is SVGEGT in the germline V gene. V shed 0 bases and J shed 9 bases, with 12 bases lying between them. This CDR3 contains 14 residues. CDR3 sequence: CASSYSREPGEQFF. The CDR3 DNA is TGTGCCAGCAGTTACTCCCGGGAGCCAGGTGAGCAGTTCTTC.

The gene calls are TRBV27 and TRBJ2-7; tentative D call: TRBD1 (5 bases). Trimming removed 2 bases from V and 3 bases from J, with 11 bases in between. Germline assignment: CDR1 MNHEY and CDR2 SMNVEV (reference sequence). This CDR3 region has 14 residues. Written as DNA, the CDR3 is TGTGCCAGCAGTTTAAAGGGGAAGAGCTACGAGCAGTACTTC. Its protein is CASSLKGKSYEQYF.

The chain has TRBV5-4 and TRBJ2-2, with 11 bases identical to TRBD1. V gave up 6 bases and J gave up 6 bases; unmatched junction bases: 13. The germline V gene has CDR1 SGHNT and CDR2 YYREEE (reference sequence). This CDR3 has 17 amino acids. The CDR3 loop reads CASTRPGQGALSGELFF. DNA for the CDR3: TGTGCCAGCACGCGCCCAGGACAGGGGGCGCTTTCCGGGGAGCTGTTTTTT.

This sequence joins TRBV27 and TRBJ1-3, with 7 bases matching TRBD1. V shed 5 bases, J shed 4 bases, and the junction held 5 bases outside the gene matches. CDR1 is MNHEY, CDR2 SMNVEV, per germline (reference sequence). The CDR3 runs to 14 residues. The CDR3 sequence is CASSGTGVGNTIYF. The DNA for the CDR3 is TGTGCCAGCAGTGGAACAGGGGTAGGAAACACCATATATTTT.

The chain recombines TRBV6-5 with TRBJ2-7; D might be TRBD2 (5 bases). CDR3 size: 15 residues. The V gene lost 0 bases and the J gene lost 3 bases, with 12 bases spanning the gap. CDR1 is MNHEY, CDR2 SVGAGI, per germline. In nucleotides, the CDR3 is TGTGCCAGCAGTTACTCTCGGGAAGCGAACTACGAGCAGTACTTC. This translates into CASSYSREANYEQYF.

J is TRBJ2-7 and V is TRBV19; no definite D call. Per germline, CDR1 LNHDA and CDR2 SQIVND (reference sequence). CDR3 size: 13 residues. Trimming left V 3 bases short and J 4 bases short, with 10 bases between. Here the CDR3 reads CASSMGYTYEQYF. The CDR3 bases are TGTGCCAGTAGTATGGGCTATACGTACGAGCAGTACTTC.

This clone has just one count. The CDR3 region has the DNA TGTGCCAGCAGCTCGCCTTGGCAGTTTAACACTGAAGCTTTCTTT. Residues: CASSSPWQFNTEAFF. This rearrangement joins TRBV5-6 to TRBJ1-1; D is unclear. Germline loops: CDR1 SGHDT, CDR2 YYEEEE. The CDR3 extends over 15 amino acids. Trimming cost V 3 bases and J 2 bases, with 14 bases left between them.

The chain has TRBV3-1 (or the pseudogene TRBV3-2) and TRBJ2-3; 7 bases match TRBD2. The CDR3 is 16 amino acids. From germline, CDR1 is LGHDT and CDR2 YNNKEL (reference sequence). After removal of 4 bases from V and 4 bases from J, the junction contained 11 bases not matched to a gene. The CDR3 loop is CASSPGRRDRSDTQYF. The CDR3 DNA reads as TGTGCCAGCAGCCCCGGGAGGCGGGATCGGTCAGATACGCAGTATTTT.

The CDR3 reads CASSGREKRNEQFF. DNA for the CDR3: TGTGCCAGCAGCGGACGGGAGAAGAGAAATGAGCAGTTCTTC. The chain uses TRBV7-9 and TRBJ2-1; a weak D match, TRBD2 (6 bases). The V gene lost 5 bases and the J gene lost 7 bases, with 15 bases spanning the gap. The CDR3 spans 14 residues. Germline CDR1 and CDR2: SEHNR and FQNEAQ (reference sequence).

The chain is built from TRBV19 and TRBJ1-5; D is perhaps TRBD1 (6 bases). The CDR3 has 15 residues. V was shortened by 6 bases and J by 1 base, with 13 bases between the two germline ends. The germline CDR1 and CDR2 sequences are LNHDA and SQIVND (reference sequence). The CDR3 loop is CASSQGQRSNQPQHF. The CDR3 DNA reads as TGTGCCAGTAGCCAGGGACAAAGAAGCAATCAGCCCCAGCATTTT. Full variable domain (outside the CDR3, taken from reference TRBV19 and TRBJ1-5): DGGITQSPKYLFRKEGQNVTLSCEQNLNHDAMYWYRQDPGQGLRLIYYSQIVNDFQKGDIAEGYSVSREKKESFPLTVTSAQKNPTAFYLCASSQGQRSNQPQHFGDGTRLSIL.

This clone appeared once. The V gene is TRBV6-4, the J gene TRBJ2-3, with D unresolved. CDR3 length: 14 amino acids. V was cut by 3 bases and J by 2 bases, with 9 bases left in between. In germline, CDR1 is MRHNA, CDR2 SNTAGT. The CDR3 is CASSESVVTDTQYF. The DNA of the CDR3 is TGTGCCAGCAGTGAGAGTGTGGTCACAGATACGCAGTATTTT.

The CDR3 here is CASSYGAVNQPQHF. For the CDR3, the DNA is TGTGCCAGCAGTTACGGGGCAGTTAATCAGCCCCAGCATTTT. V gene TRBV6-5 combines with J gene TRBJ1-5; the D gene is possibly TRBD1 (5 bases). In germline, CDR1 is MNHEY, CDR2 SVGAGI. The V and J ends lost 2 bases and 4 bases respectively, with 9 bases between them. This CDR3 is built from 14 residues.

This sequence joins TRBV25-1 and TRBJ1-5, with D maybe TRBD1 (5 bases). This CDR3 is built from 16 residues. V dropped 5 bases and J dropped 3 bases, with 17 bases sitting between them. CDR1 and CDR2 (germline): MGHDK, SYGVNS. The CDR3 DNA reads TGTGCCAGCAGTCCTGCCGGGACTAGTCACAATCAGCCCCAGCATTTT. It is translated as CASSPAGTSHNQPQHF.

CDR3 amino acids: CASRDRATGNQPQHF. CDR3 DNA sequence: TGTGCCAGCCGCGACAGGGCTACTGGCAATCAGCCCCAGCATTTT. This chain links TRBV19 with TRBJ1-5, with 7 bases matching TRBD1. Germline-derived CDR1 and CDR2 are LNHDA and SQIVND (reference sequence). The CDR3 length is 15 residues. Trimming cost V 9 bases and J 2 bases; bases outside gene matches: 10.

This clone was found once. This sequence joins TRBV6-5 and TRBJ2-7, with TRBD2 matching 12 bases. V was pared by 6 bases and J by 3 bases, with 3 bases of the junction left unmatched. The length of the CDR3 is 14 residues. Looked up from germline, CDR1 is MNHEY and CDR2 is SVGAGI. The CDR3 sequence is CASRRLAGDYEQYF. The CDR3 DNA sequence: TGTGCCAGCAGGCGACTAGCGGGGGACTACGAGCAGTACTTC.

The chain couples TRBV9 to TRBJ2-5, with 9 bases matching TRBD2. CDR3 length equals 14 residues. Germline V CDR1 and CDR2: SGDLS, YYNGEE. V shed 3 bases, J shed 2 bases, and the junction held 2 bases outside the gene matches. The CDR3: CASSATSGQETQYF. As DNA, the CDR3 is TGTGCCAGCAGCGCGACTAGCGGACAAGAGACCCAGTACTTC.

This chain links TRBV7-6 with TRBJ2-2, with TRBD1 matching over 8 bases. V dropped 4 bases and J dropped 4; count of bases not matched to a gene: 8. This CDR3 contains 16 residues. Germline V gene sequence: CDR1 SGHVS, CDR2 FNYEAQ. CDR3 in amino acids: CASSSQDRDRTGELFF. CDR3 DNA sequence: TGTGCCAGCAGCTCCCAGGACAGGGACCGCACCGGGGAGCTGTTTTTT.

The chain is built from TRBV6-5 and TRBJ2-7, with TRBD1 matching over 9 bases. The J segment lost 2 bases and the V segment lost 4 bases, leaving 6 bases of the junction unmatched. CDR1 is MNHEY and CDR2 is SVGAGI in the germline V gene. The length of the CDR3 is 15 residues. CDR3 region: CASSSRTGAAYEQYF. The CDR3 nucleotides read TGTGCCAGCAGTTCAAGGACAGGGGCCGCCTACGAGCAGTACTTC.

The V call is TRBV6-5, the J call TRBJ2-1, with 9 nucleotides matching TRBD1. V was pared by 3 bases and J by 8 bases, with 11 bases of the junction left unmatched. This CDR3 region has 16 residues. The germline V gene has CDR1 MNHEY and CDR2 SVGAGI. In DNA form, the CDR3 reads TGTGCCAGCAGTTATCATGCGACAGGGGGAAGGGATGAGCAGTTCTTC. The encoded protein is CASSYHATGGRDEQFF.

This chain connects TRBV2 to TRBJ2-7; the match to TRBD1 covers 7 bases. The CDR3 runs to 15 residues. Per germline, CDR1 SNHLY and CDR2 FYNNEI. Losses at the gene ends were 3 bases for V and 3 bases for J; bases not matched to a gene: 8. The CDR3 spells CASSDPDRRYYEQYF. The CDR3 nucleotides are TGTGCCAGCAGTGACCCGGACAGGAGATACTACGAGCAGTACTTC.

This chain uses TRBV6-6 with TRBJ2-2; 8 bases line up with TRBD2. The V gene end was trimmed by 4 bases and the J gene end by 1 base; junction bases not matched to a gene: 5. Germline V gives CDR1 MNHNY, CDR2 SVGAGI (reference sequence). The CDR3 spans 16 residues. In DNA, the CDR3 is TGTGCCAGCAGTTTCCCGGGAGGGGGGAACACCGGGGAGCTGTTTTTT. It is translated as CASSFPGGGNTGELFF.

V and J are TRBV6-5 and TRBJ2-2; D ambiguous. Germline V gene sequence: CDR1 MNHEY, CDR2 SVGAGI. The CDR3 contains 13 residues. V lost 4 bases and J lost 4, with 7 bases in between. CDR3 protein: CASSFYGTGELFF. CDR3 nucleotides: TGTGCCAGCAGTTTTTACGGCACCGGGGAGCTGTTTTTT.

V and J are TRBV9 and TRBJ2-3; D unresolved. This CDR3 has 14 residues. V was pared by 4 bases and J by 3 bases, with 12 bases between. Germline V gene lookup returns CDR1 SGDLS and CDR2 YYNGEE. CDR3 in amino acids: CASSPPSRTDTQYF. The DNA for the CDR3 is TGTGCCAGCAGCCCCCCCTCACGGACAGATACGCAGTATTTT.

The CDR3 reads CATKGSSGPTDTQYF. CDR3 DNA: TGTGCCACCAAGGGTTCTAGCGGACCCACAGATACGCAGTATTTT. The rearrangement links TRBV24-1 to TRBJ2-3, with 7 bases identical to TRBD2. V shed 8 bases and J 2 bases; nucleotides not matched to a gene: 9. Per the germline V gene, CDR1 is KGHDR and CDR2 is SFDVKD. The CDR3 covers 15 residues.

The CDR3 protein is CASSYRDTNYGYTF. In DNA, the CDR3 is TGTGCCAGCAGTTACCGTGACACGAACTATGGCTACACCTTC. The rearrangement links TRBV6-2 or TRBV6-3 to TRBJ1-2, with D uncertain. The V gene's germline CDR1 is MNHEY and CDR2 SVGEGT. CDR3 length equals 14 residues. Trimming shortened V by 2 bases and J by 2 bases, and 9 bases separated the two germline ends.